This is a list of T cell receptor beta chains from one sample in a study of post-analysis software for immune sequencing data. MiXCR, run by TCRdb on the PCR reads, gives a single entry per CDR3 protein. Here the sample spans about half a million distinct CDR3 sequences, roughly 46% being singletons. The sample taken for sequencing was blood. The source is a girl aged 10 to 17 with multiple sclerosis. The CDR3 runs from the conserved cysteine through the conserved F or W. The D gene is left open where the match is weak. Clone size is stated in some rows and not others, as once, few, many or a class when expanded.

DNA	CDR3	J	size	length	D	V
TGTGCCAGCAGCTTAGGGGCGGGAGTACAAGAGACCCAGTACTTC	CASSLGAGVQETQYF	TRBJ2-5	.	15	TRBD2	TRBV7-2
TGCGCCAGCAGCCAAGGCCCCTCGGGGCAGGGTCGGTTCTTC	CASSQGPSGQGRFF	TRBJ2-1	.	14	.	TRBV4-1
TGCAGTGCTTCAACCGGGCCCTCCTACGAGCAGTACTTC	CSASTGPSYEQYF	TRBJ2-7	.	13	.	TRBV20-1
TGTGCCAGCAGCCATTGGGACAGGACGGGAGAGCAGTACTTC	CASSHWDRTGEQYF	TRBJ2-5	.	14	TRBD1	TRBV11-2
TGTGCCATCAGCTTTAATAGCGGGACGGAAGGAGATACGCAGTATTTT	CAISFNSGTEGDTQYF	TRBJ2-3	few	16	TRBD2	TRBV10-3
TGCAGTGCTGGGGACAGGGACTATGGCTACACCTTC	CSAGDRDYGYTF	TRBJ1-2	.	12	TRBD1	TRBV20-1
TGCAGTGCCCCCCTAGCGGGAGGAGCTTATGAGCAGTTCTTC	CSAPLAGGAYEQFF	TRBJ2-1	.	14	TRBD2	TRBV20-1
TGTGCCACCAGTGACCCGGGACAGGGTGGGTACGAGCAGTACTTC	CATSDPGQGGYEQYF	TRBJ2-7	.	15	TRBD1	TRBV24-1
TGTGCCAGCAGCCAAAGATCGGCAGATACGCAGTATTTT	CASSQRSADTQYF	TRBJ2-3	few	13	.	TRBV12-3/TRBV12-4
TGTGCCAGCAGCCTCCCTTTGGCGACTAGCTATACGCAGTATTTT	CASSLPLATSYTQYF	TRBJ2-3	.	15	TRBD2	TRBV28
TGCAGTGCTAGAGCTCCAGCGGGAGTGGCGTCCTACGAGCAGTACTTC	CSARAPAGVASYEQYF	TRBJ2-7	few	16	TRBD2	TRBV20-1
TGCAGTGCTAGAGACCCCCAGGGGAGGCTCAATCAGCCCCAGCATTTT	CSARDPQGRLNQPQHF	TRBJ1-5	few	16	.	TRBV20-1
TGTACCAGCAGGAGACAGGCGACGGATCATGGCTACACCTTC	CTSRRQATDHGYTF	TRBJ1-2	.	14	.	TRBV27
TGTGCCAGCACCCATGAGCGAAGGGGGGCGGGAGAGACCCAGTACTTC	CASTHERRGAGETQYF	TRBJ2-5	.	16	.	TRBV28
TGTGCCGGCAGCCCAACTAGAGAGGATACGCAGTATTTT	CAGSPTREDTQYF	TRBJ2-3	.	13	.	TRBV7-3
TGCAGCGTTGAAGATACCAGGGGGCTCGGGGGCTACACCTTC	CSVEDTRGLGGYTF	TRBJ1-2	few	14	TRBD1	TRBV29-1
TGTGCCAGCAGCTTAGGACAGTCCTCTAACTATGGCTACACCTTC	CASSLGQSSNYGYTF	TRBJ1-2	.	15	.	TRBV25-1
TGTGCCATCGGGAGAGACAGTGAGTTCAATGAGCAGTTCTTC	CAIGRDSEFNEQFF	TRBJ2-1	few	14	.	TRBV10-3
TGTGCCAGCAGAACTAGTGGGAGGTCCTATACCTACGAGCAGTACTTC	CASRTSGRSYTYEQYF	TRBJ2-7	.	16	.	TRBV6-2/TRBV6-3
TGTGCCAGCAGCTTAGGAGTCCCCCACGAGCAGTACTTC	CASSLGVPHEQYF	TRBJ2-7	.	13	.	TRBV7-2
TGTGCCAGCTTGTTTTACGGGGTAGACAATGAGCAGTTCTTC	CASLFYGVDNEQFF	TRBJ2-1	.	14	.	TRBV7-9
TGCAGCGTTGAAGGGCGGCAGGGTAATGGCTACACCTTC	CSVEGRQGNGYTF	TRBJ1-2	.	13	.	TRBV29-1
TGTGCCAGCAGCGTACGTAAGGGTTGGGCAGATACGCAGTATTTT	CASSVRKGWADTQYF	TRBJ2-3	.	15	.	TRBV9
TGCGCCAGCAGCTTGGGAGGTAGCGGGAGTCGATCCTACGAGCAGTACTTC	CASSLGGSGSRSYEQYF	TRBJ2-7	few	17	TRBD2	TRBV5-1
TGTGCCAGCAGTGAAGCCACTAGCAGAAGCACAGATACGCAGTATTTT	CASSEATSRSTDTQYF	TRBJ2-3	few	16	.	TRBV2
TGTGCCAGCACCTCGACAGGGGAAGAGACCCAGTACTTC	CASTSTGEETQYF	TRBJ2-5	few	13	TRBD1	TRBV6-5
TGTGCCAGCAGCGTAGATGGGTCGTGGGGCACTGAAGCTTTCTTT	CASSVDGSWGTEAFF	TRBJ1-1	.	15	.	TRBV9
TGCGCCAGCAGCCAGGATCCTAAGGGGGCGTATGCAGATACGCAGTATTTT	CASSQDPKGAYADTQYF	TRBJ2-3	few	17	TRBD1	TRBV4-3
TGTGCCACCAGCCCGAGGGATGATACAGGGTACGAGACCCAGTACTTC	CATSPRDDTGYETQYF	TRBJ2-5	.	16	.	TRBV24-1
TGTGCCAGCAGCTTCGGGGACCGCAACACCGGGGAGCTGTTTTTT	CASSFGDRNTGELFF	TRBJ2-2	.	15	.	TRBV5-6
TGCGCCAGCCACCTAGAGTATAGCACAGATACGCAGTATTTT	CASHLEYSTDTQYF	TRBJ2-3	.	14	.	TRBV5-1
TGCAGTGCACCCGGGGGGCGGAACCAAGAGACCCAGTACTTC	CSAPGGRNQETQYF	TRBJ2-5	few	14	.	TRBV20-1
TGTGCCACCAATGAGGCTGGTGAAGCCAATGAGCAGTTCTTC	CATNEAGEANEQFF	TRBJ2-1	few	14	.	TRBV24-1
TGTGCCAGCAGTCCCACGGACAGGGGATTCGATGAGCAGTTCTTC	CASSPTDRGFDEQFF	TRBJ2-1	.	15	TRBD1	TRBV6-6
TGCAGCGTTGAAGATGAAAGGCCTGAGTTGGAGACCCAGTACTTC	CSVEDERPELETQYF	TRBJ2-5	.	15	.	TRBV29-1
TGTGCCAGCTCACCGAGCCAGGGTGGGGGTCAGCCCCAGCATTTT	CASSPSQGGGQPQHF	TRBJ1-5	few	15	.	TRBV18
TGTGCCAGCAGCCTGCAGGGGATCTACAATGAGCAGTTCTTC	CASSLQGIYNEQFF	TRBJ2-1	.	14	.	TRBV7-2
TGTGCCAGCAGCTTAGCAGCGACCGTCAGGGGGTCCTACAATGAGCAGTACTTC	CASSLAATVRGSYNEQYF	TRBJ2-7	.	18	TRBD1	TRBV7-2
TGTGCCAGCAGTCACAGACGGACCGTCGACTATGGCTACACCTTC	CASSHRRTVDYGYTF	TRBJ1-2	.	15	.	TRBV12-3/TRBV12-4
TGCGCCAGCAGCTTGGAAGGATCGTCGAATGCGGGGGACACTGAAGCTTTCTTT	CASSLEGSSNAGDTEAFF	TRBJ1-1	.	18	.	TRBV5-1
TGTGCCAGCAGTCACCTACAGGGGATTCGCGATCAGCCCCAGCATTTT	CASSHLQGIRDQPQHF	TRBJ1-5	.	16	TRBD1	TRBV6-6
TGTGCCAGCAGCTTAGTGGGGGCTGGGAATGAGCAGTTCTTC	CASSLVGAGNEQFF	TRBJ2-1	few	14	.	TRBV11-3
TGTGCCAGCAGCCCGTCATACACGGATACGCAGTATTTT	CASSPSYTDTQYF	TRBJ2-3	.	13	.	TRBV12-3/TRBV12-4
TGCGCCAGCAGCAGGACCAACGAGCAGTTCTTC	CASSRTNEQFF	TRBJ2-1	few	11	.	TRBV5-1
TGTGCCAGCAGTTTATCAGGAGGACCTGATACGGAATATTTT	CASSLSGGPDTEYF	TRBJ2-3	.	14	.	TRBV12-3/TRBV12-4
TGTGCCAGCATTCTAGCGGGAGGGTACAATGAGCAGTTCTTC	CASILAGGYNEQFF	TRBJ2-1	many	14	TRBD2	TRBV12-3/TRBV12-4
TGCGCCAGCAGCCAAAGCGGGAGGGCCCACAGTGAGCAGTTCTTC	CASSQSGRAHSEQFF	TRBJ2-1	.	15	TRBD2	TRBV5-1
TGCAGTGCTCCGGGGGCCGGGGAGCTGTTTTTT	CSAPGAGELFF	TRBJ2-2	.	11	.	TRBV20-1
TGTGCCAGCAGCTTGGCGGGGGGCCCCTGCAATGAGCAGTTCTTC	CASSLAGGPCNEQFF	TRBJ2-1	once	15	.	TRBV5-6
TGTGCCACCAGTGATTTTTGGGGGGGGGAACCCGACAGGGCGATGGTCGGTGGCTACACCTTC	CATSDFWGGEPDRAMVGGYTF	TRBJ1-2	.	21	TRBD1	TRBV24-1
TGCGCCAGCAGCCAAGATCTAGTGTGGGATACGCAGTATTTT	CASSQDLVWDTQYF	TRBJ2-3	once	14	.	TRBV4-3
TGTGCCAGCAGTATGCGGGACAGGGGCAATCAGCCCCAGCATTTT	CASSMRDRGNQPQHF	TRBJ1-5	.	15	TRBD1	TRBV6-1
TGTGCCAGCAGTTACGGGGCGGGGACAGCATCATACGAGCAGTACTTC	CASSYGAGTASYEQYF	TRBJ2-7	few	16	.	TRBV6-6
TGTGCCAGCAGCTTACGGATTACTAGCACAGATACGCAGTATTTT	CASSLRITSTDTQYF	TRBJ2-3	few	15	.	TRBV7-2
TGCAGTGCTACGGACAACTATGGCTACACCTTC	CSATDNYGYTF	TRBJ1-2	.	11	.	TRBV20-1
TGTGCCAGCAGCTTAGCGTTTTTTCTAAATGAGCAGTTCTTC	CASSLAFFLNEQFF	TRBJ2-1	.	14	.	TRBV11-2
TGCGCCAGCAGCTTGGTTCCCGAAATCACTGAGCAGTTCTTC	CASSLVPEITEQFF	TRBJ2-1	.	14	.	TRBV5-1
TGCAGTGCTACGTTGGGGACAGGGGAAGAGACCCAGTACTTC	CSATLGTGEETQYF	TRBJ2-5	.	14	TRBD1	TRBV20-1
TGTGCCAGCAGCTTCAGGGGGCTAGATGAAAAACTGTTTTTT	CASSFRGLDEKLFF	TRBJ1-4	.	14	TRBD1	TRBV7-8
TGTGCCAGCAGCTTCCTTACTAACTCCTACAATGAGCAGTTCTTC	CASSFLTNSYNEQFF	TRBJ2-1	few	15	.	TRBV11-2